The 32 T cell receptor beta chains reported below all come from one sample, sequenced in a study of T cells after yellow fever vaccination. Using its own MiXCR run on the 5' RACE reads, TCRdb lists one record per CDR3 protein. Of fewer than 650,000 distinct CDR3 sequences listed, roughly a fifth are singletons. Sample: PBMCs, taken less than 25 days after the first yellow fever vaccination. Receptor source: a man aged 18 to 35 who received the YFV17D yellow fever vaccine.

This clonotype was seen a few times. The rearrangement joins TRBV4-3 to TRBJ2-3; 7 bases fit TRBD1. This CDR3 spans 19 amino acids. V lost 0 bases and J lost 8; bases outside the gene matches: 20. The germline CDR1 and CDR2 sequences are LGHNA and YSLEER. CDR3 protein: CASSQDSNRGRLGLRTQYF. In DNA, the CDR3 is TGCGCCAGCAGCCAAGATAGCAACAGGGGCCGCCTTGGCCTTCGTACGCAGTATTTT.

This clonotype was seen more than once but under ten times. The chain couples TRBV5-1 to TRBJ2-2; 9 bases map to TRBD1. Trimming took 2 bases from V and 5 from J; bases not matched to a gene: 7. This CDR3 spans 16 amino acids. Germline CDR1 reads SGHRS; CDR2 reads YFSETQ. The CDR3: CASSFLTGTGTGELFF. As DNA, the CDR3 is TGCGCCAGCAGCTTTCTAACCGGGACAGGGACCGGGGAGCTGTTTTTT.

The CDR3 sequence is CASSQERGRANTGELFF. The CDR3 DNA follows: TGCGCCAGCAGCCAAGAGAGGGGCAGAGCGAACACCGGGGAGCTGTTTTTT. The rearrangement joins TRBV4-3 to TRBJ2-2; D may correspond to TRBD1 or TRBD2 (5 bases each). Trimming removed 0 bases from V and 0 bases from J, with 11 bases in between. This CDR3 comprises 17 residues. The V gene's germline CDR1 is LGHNA and CDR2 YSLEER.

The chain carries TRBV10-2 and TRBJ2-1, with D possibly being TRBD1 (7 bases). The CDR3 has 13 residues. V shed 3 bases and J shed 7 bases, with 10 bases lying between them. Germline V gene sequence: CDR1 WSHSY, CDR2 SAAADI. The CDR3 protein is CASSEQGRNEQFF. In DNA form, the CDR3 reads TGCGCCAGCAGTGAACAGGGGAGGAATGAGCAGTTCTTC.

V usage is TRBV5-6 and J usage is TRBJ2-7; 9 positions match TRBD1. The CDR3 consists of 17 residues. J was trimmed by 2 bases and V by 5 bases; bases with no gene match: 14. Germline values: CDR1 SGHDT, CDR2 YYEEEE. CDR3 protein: CASSLTRGQGRPYEQYV. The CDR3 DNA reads TGTGCCAGCAGTCTCACCCGGGGACAGGGTCGGCCCTACGAGCAGTACGTC.

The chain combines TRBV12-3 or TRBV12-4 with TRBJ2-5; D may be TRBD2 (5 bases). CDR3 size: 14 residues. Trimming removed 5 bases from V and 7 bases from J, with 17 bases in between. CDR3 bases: TGTGCCAGCAGTATCAGGACTCCCGTTGCGACCCAGTACTTC. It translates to CASSIRTPVATQYF.

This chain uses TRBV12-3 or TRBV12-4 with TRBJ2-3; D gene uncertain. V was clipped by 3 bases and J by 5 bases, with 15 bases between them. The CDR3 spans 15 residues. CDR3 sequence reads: CASSLWASRGDTQYF. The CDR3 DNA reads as TGTGCCAGCAGTTTGTGGGCCTCCCGAGGAGATACGCAGTATTTT.

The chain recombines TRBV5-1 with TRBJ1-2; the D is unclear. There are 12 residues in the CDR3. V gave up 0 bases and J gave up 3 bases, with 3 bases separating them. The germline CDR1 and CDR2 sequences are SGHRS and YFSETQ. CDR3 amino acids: CASSLGHYGYTF. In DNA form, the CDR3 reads TGCGCCAGCAGCTTGGGGCACTATGGCTACACCTTC.

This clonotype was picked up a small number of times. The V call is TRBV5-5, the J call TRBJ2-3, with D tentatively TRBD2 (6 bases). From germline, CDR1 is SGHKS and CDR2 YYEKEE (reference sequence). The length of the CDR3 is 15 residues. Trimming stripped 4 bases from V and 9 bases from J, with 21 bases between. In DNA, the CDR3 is TGTGCCAGCAGCCGGGGTGGCGGGGAAGTGGGAACGCAGTATTTT. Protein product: CASSRGGGEVGTQYF.

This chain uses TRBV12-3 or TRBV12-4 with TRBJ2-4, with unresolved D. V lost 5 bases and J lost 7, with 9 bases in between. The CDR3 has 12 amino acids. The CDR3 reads CASSPPANIQYF. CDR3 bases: TGTGCCAGCAGTCCCCCAGCCAACATTCAGTACTTC.

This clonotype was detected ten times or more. CDR3 in DNA: TGTGCCAGCAGCTTAGTGGGCAGGGCTGATGGCTACACCTTC. Amino acid sequence: CASSLVGRADGYTF. The chain couples TRBV7-2 to TRBJ1-2, with a possible D match to TRBD1 (5 bases). Trimming left V 1 base short and J 6 bases short, with 12 bases between. Germline loops: CDR1 SGHTA, CDR2 FQGNSA. This CDR3 is 14 amino acids long.

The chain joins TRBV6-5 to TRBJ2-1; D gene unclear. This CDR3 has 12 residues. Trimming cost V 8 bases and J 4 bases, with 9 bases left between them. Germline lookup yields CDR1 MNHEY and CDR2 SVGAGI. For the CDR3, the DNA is TGTGCCAGCGGAACAGAGTACAATGAGCAGTTCTTC. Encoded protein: CASGTEYNEQFF.

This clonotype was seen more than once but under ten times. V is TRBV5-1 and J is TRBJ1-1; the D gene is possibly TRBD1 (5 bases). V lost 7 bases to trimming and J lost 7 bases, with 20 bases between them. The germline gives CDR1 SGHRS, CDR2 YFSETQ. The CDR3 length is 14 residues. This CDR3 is CASSTSGGSLEAFF. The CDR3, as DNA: TGCGCCAGCTCGACCTCCGGGGGTAGTCTTGAAGCTTTCTTT.

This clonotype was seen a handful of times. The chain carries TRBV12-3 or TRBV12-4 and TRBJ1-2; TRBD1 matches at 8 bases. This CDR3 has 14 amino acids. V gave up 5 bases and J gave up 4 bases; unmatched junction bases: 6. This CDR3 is CASSTGQGFYGYTF. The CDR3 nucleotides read TGTGCCAGCAGTACCGGACAGGGATTCTATGGCTACACCTTC.

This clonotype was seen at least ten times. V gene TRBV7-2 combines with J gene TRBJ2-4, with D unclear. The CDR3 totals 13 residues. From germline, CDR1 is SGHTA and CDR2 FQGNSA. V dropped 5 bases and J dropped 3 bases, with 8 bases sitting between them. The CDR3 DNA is TGTGCCAGCAGCCCCCCCGGCAAAAACATTCAGTACTTC. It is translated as CASSPPGKNIQYF.

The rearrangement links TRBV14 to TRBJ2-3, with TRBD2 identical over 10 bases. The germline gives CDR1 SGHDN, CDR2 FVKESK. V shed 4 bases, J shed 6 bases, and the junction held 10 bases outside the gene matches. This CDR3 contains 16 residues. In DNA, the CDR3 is TGTGCCAGCAGCCGCCGACTAGCGGGTAATGTGGATACGCAGTATTTT. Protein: CASSRRLAGNVDTQYF. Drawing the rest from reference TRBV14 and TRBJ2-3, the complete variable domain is EAGVTQFPSHSVIEKGQTVTLRCDPISGHDNLYWYRRVMGKEIKFLLHFVKESKQDESGMPNNRFLAERTGGTYSTLKVQPAELEDSGVYFCASSRRLAGNVDTQYFGPGTRLTVL.

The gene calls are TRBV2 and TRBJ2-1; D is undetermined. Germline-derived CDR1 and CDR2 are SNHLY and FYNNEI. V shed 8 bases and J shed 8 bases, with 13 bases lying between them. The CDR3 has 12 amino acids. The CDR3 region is CASWGSFDEQFF. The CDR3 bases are TGTGCCAGCTGGGGTAGTTTCGATGAGCAGTTCTTC.

This CDR3 is CASSPSVGREKHF. The CDR3 DNA reads TGTGCCAGCAGCCCCTCGGTGGGACGAGAGAAGCATTTT. V and J are TRBV3-1 and TRBJ1-5; maybe TRBD1 (5 bases). V lost 4 bases and J lost 14, with 18 bases in between. The CDR3 is 13 amino acids. Germline-derived CDR1 and CDR2 are LGHDT and YNNKEL (reference sequence).

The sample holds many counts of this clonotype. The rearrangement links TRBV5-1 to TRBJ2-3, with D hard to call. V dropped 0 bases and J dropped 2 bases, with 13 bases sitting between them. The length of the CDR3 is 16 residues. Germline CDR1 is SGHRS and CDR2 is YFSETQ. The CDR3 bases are TGCGCCAGCAGCTTGGAGAGCAGTCCAGTCACAGATACGCAGTATTTT. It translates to CASSLESSPVTDTQYF.

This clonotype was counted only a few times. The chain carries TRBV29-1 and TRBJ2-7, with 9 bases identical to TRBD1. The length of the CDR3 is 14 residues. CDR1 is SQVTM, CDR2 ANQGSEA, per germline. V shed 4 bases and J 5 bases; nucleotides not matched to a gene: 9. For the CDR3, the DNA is TGCAGCGTTGGACGTACAGGGGGCCAAGACGAGCAGTACTTC. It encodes CSVGRTGGQDEQYF.

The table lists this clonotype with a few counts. Here the CDR3 DNA reads TGCGCCAGCAGCGACAGGATCTACAATGAGCAGTTCTTC. Encoded protein: CASSDRIYNEQFF. The chain has TRBV4-3 and TRBJ2-1; tentatively, D is TRBD1 (6 bases). Germline CDR1 is LGHNA and CDR2 is YSLEER. CDR3 length: 13 residues. Deletions cut 5 bases from V and 3 bases from J, with 8 bases between.

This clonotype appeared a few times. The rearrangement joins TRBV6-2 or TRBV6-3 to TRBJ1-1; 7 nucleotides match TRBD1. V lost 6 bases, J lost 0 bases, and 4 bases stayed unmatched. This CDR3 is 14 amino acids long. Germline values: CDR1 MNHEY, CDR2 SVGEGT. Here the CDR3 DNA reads TGTGCCAGCAGGATGGGACAGTTGAACACTGAAGCTTTCTTT. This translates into CASRMGQLNTEAFF.

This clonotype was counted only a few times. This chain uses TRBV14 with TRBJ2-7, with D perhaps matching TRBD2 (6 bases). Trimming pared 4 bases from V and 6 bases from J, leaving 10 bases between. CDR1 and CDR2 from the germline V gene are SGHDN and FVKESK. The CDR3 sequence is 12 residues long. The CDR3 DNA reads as TGTGCCAGCAGCCCCGGGGGTTTCGAGCAGTACTTC. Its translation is CASSPGGFEQYF.

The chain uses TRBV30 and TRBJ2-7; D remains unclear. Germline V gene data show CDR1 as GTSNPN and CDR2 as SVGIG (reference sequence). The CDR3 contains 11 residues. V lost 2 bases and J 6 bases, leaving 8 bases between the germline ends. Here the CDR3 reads CAWSPQTEQYF. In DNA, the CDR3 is TGTGCCTGGAGTCCCCAAACCGAGCAGTACTTC.

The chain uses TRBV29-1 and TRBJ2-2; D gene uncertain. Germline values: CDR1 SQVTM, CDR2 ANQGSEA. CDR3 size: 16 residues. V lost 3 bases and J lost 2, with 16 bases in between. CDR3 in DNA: TGCAGCGTTGAGATCGAGCGAAGTGGCAACACCGGGGAGCTGTTTTTT. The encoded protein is CSVEIERSGNTGELFF.

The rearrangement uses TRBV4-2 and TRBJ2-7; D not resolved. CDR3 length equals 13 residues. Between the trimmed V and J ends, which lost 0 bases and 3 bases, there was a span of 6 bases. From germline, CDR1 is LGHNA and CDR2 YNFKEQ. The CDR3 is CASSQDLDYEQYF. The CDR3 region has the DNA TGTGCCAGCAGCCAAGATCTGGACTACGAGCAGTACTTC.

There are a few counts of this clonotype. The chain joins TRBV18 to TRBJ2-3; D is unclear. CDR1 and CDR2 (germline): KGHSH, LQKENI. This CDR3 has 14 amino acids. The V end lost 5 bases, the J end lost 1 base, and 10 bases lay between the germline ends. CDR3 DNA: TGTGCCAGCTCATCTTTTTACGGCACAGATACGCAGTATTTT. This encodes CASSSFYGTDTQYF.

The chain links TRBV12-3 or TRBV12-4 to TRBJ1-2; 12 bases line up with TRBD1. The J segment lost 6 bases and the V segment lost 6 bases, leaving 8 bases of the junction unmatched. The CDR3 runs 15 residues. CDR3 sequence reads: CASRPTGTGGHGYTF. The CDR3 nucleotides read TGTGCCAGCAGGCCTACCGGGACAGGGGGCCATGGCTACACCTTC.

This chain's CDR3 is CAISVQENTEAFF. The CDR3, as DNA: TGTGCCATCAGTGTACAGGAGAACACTGAAGCTTTCTTT. This rearrangement joins TRBV10-3 to TRBJ1-1; a weak D match, TRBD1 (5 bases). This CDR3 region has 13 residues. CDR1 ENHRY and CDR2 SYGVKD come from the germline V gene. V gave up 4 bases and J gave up 1 base, with 7 bases separating them.

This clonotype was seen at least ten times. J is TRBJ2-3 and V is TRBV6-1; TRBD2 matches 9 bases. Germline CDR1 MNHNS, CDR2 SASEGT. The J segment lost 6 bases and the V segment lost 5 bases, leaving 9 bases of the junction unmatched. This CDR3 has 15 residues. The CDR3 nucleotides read TGTGCCAGCAGTCCCCTGACTAGCGGATGGGATACGCAGTATTTT. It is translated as CASSPLTSGWDTQYF.

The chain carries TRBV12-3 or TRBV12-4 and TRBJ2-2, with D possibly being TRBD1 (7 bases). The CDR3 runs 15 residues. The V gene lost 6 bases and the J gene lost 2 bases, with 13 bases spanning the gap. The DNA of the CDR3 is TGTGCCAGCAGGCGGGACAGCTTAAACACCGGGGAGCTGTTTTTT. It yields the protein CASRRDSLNTGELFF.

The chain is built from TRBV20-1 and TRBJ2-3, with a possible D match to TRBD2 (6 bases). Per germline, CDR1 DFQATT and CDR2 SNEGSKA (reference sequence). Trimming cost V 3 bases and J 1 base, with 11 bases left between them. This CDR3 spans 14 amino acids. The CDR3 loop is CSASEAGRTDTQYF. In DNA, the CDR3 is TGCAGTGCTAGTGAAGCGGGTCGCACAGATACGCAGTATTTT.